This TCR beta chain was retrieved from a study of OX40 agonist ivuxolimab in advanced cancers. Context from the whole study: Ivuxolimab, which targeted the costimulatory receptor OX40 (CD134), was an agonistic, fully human IgG2 monoclonal antibody. Intravenous ivuxolimab was administered to patients every 2 weeks at six dose levels: 0.01, 0.1, 0.3, 1.5, 3 and 10 mg/kg. Among the roughly 54 dose-escalation patients, 19 had hepatocellular carcinoma, approximately 15 melanoma, 9 renal cell carcinoma and 9 head and neck cancer. A male proportion of 70% to 90% and a mean age of roughly 55 years, ranging from roughly 23 to 90, were recorded for the dose-escalation cohort. Prior anti-PD-1, anti-PD-L1 or anti-CTLA-4 therapy was permitted, and 30% to 45% of dose-escalation patients had received checkpoint inhibitors. Partial responses were achieved by three dose-escalation patients, of whom one had hepatocellular carcinoma and two had cutaneous melanoma. Peripheral TCRbeta sequencing was intended to test whether TCR sequence diversity was altered and clonal T-cell expansion was caused by ivuxolimab. The paper covers the monotherapy dose-escalation part of the phase I ivuxolimab trial, which included N ≈ 50 patients.

Its CDR3 holds 15 amino acids, cysteine through phenylalanine. Only CDR3 DNA remains: 45 bases, in frame from the first base. CDR1 and CDR2, per the germline V gene, are SGHRS and YFSETQ. Relative to germline, V is missing 0 bases and J is missing 3 bases, with 2 bases of the junction outside any gene match. Patients with autoimmune disease history or receiving systemic immunosuppression were excluded from the trial. Peripheral blood for TCR sequencing was drawn from every dose cohort at baseline, at cycle 4 day 1 and at cycle 7 day 1. The samples were taken from a phase I, first-in-human, multicenter, open-label dose-escalation trial of ivuxolimab. Adults with locally advanced or metastatic melanoma, renal cell, hepatocellular, or head and neck squamous cell carcinoma were enrolled in the trial. CD4+ and CD8+ T cells were sorted separately from peripheral blood before TCR sequencing. As concerns this clone: Its recognized antigen is unknown. No base qualities exist here, and no much larger clone lies one base off it.

The research as a whole found: After ivuxolimab, more expanded clones were found on average in CD8+ T cells than in CD4+ T cells. Clonal expansion of both CD4+ and CD8+ blood T cells was observed from baseline to week 6 at doses 0.1 to 3.0 mg/kg. Antigen specificity was not determined for the clonally expanded peripheral T cells. In partial responders in the 0.1-3.0 mg/kg groups, normalized peripheral clonal expansion was found to be among the lowest, especially among CD8+ T cells. Low levels of normalized T-cell clonal expansion were also shown by some nonresponding patients.

Genomic DNA was isolated from the sorted cells so that the TCRbeta CDR3 region could be sequenced. TCRbeta CDR3 regions were sequenced using the immunoSEQ Assay. Sourced from immuneACCESS, this table was stored by TCRdb with only in-frame sequences that have V and J called. A share of the clones is absent; for the studies checked, an unresolved V gene accounts for under half, and the remainder has no known explanation. This sample lists 55,000 to 70,000 clones; 75% to 85% were detected once. Under 1.5% of the sample rests with the top ten. This specimen was CD4+ or CD8+ T cells sorted from blood, taken in a trial of the OX40 agonist ivuxolimab. The receptor was derived from an adult with an advanced solid tumor such as melanoma, head and neck, liver or kidney cancer. The chain is assembled from TRBV5-1 and TRBJ1-4, and TRBD1 matches 7 of the central bases. The encoded CDR3 is CASSLGDRANEKLFF. The nucleotide sequence reads as follows: TGCGCCAGCAGCTTGGGAGACAGGGCTAATGAAAAACTGTTTTTT.